This T cell receptor (beta chain) came from a study of CXCR3-negative and CXCR3-positive naive CD8 T cells. The libraries of TRB cDNA were constructed through 5' RACE using UMI labels. TCRdb reprocessed the 5' RACE reads; each CDR3 protein has one entry and no DNA is given. This sample's table reports approximately 60,000 distinct CDR3 sequences. The CDR3 extends over 13 amino acids. The sequence derives from a human donor in good health. Some clones in this sample may be carry-over from other donors' samples. This chain connects TRBV12-3 or TRBV12-4 to TRBJ2-1; TCRdb's assignment of TRBD2 cannot be checked, as there is no DNA. Sequencing input: memory CD8+ T cells from blood. CDR3 in amino acids: CASILGTLNEQFF.